The clone carrying this T cell receptor (beta chain) was recorded many times. Trimming took 4 bases from V and 6 from J, leaving 15 bases between them. The CDR3 is 14 residues long. Looked up from germline, CDR1 is MGHRA and CDR2 is YSYEKL. The source of the sample is a study of Graves' ophthalmopathy and Graves' hyperthyroidism. The study amplified TCR beta CDR3 regions using RNA transcripts. RT-PCR in the first round used HTBI primers; a second-round multiplex PCR followed. MiXCR was run by TCRdb on the multiplex PCR reads, yielding one entry per CDR3 protein. Among a few hundred thousand distinct CDR3 sequences listed, 35% to 40% were seen once.

V usage is TRBV4-1 and J usage is TRBJ2-5, with D hard to call. This TCR derives from an adult man with Graves' hyperthyroidism. Sequencing was performed on peripheral blood or thyroid tissue (not recorded which). This CDR3 reads CASSPLAGPKTQYF. The CDR3 region has the DNA TGCGCCAGCAGCCCCCTCGCTGGTCCCAAGACCCAGTACTTC.